Listed below are T cell receptor beta chains from one sample, sequenced in a study of cytomegalovirus exposure and HLA in healthy donors. Only in-frame clones appear in the TCRdb table, and some are missing; sequencing was by immunoSEQ multiplex PCR. The sample includes about 130,000 clones, about 91% of them seen just once. Specimen: PBMCs. The receptors were sampled from a woman between 18 and 29 years old in good health and CMV-seronegative. The CDR3 runs from the conserved cysteine through the conserved F or W. Fields, in order: clone size, D gene, V gene, J gene, CDR3 DNA, CDR3 protein. D genes are given only for firm matches. Clone size is shown for a subset of rows, as once, few, many or a class of expanded clone.

clone size: few
D gene: -
V gene: TRBV19
J gene: TRBJ2-7
CDR3 DNA: TGTGCCTCCCAGGCCGGGGGATCAGAGTACTTC
CDR3 protein: CASQAGGSEYF

clone size: few
D gene: -
V gene: TRBV20-1
J gene: TRBJ2-5
CDR3 DNA: TGCAGTGCTAGCGGCCAAGAGACCCAGTACTTC
CDR3 protein: CSASGQETQYF

clone size: -
D gene: TRBD2
V gene: TRBV5-5
J gene: TRBJ2-7
CDR3 DNA: TGTGCCAGCGCCCCCCGGGGGGGCGGGTACGAGCAGTACTTC
CDR3 protein: CASAPRGGGYEQYF

clone size: -
D gene: -
V gene: TRBV5-1
J gene: TRBJ2-7
CDR3 DNA: TGCGCCAGCAGCTTGGTCGCAGGGTCGGACGAGCAGTACTTC
CDR3 protein: CASSLVAGSDEQYF

clone size: few
D gene: -
V gene: TRBV27
J gene: TRBJ1-6
CDR3 DNA: TGTGCCAGCAGTCCGCGGTCCAATTCACCCCTCCACTTT
CDR3 protein: CASSPRSNSPLHF

clone size: -
D gene: -
V gene: TRBV11-2
J gene: TRBJ2-3
CDR3 DNA: TGTGCCAGCAATAGACTCACAGATACGCAGTATTTT
CDR3 protein: CASNRLTDTQYF

clone size: -
D gene: -
V gene: TRBV18
J gene: TRBJ1-5
CDR3 DNA: TGTGCCAGCTCAGGCGGGGTAACAACTAGCAATCAGCCCCAGCATTTT
CDR3 protein: CASSGGVTTSNQPQHF

clone size: few
D gene: TRBD2
V gene: TRBV7-6
J gene: TRBJ2-3
CDR3 DNA: TGTGCCAGCAGCTTTAGCGGGGGCGCTAGCACAGATACGCAGTATTTT
CDR3 protein: CASSFSGGASTDTQYF

clone size: -
D gene: -
V gene: TRBV18
J gene: TRBJ1-1
CDR3 DNA: TGTGCCAGCTCAGAACTACCGAACACTGAAGCTTTCTTT
CDR3 protein: CASSELPNTEAFF

clone size: -
D gene: -
V gene: TRBV5-4
J gene: TRBJ2-2
CDR3 DNA: TGTGCCAGCAGCTTGAACGGGGGGCCGGGCACCGGGGAGCTGTTTTTT
CDR3 protein: CASSLNGGPGTGELFF

clone size: -
D gene: -
V gene: TRBV20-1
J gene: TRBJ1-1
CDR3 DNA: TGCAGTGCTAGTCCGGACACTGAAGCTTTCTTT
CDR3 protein: CSASPDTEAFF

clone size: -
D gene: TRBD2
V gene: TRBV7-9
J gene: TRBJ2-5
CDR3 DNA: TGTGCCAGCAGCTCATCTAGCGGGGCGTACCAAGAGACCCAGTACTTC
CDR3 protein: CASSSSSGAYQETQYF

clone size: few
D gene: TRBD1
V gene: TRBV19
J gene: TRBJ1-5
CDR3 DNA: TGTGCCAGTAGAGCCGGCAAGACAGGGGTTCAGCCCCAGCATTTT
CDR3 protein: CASRAGKTGVQPQHF

clone size: -
D gene: -
V gene: TRBV5-1
J gene: TRBJ1-1
CDR3 DNA: TGCGCCAGCAGCTTGCAGGGTACTATAACTGAAGCTTTCTTT
CDR3 protein: CASSLQGTITEAFF

clone size: many
D gene: -
V gene: TRBV5-6
J gene: TRBJ1-5
CDR3 DNA: TGTGCCAGCAGCTTGGGAACTTATAGCAATCAGCCCCAGCATTTT
CDR3 protein: CASSLGTYSNQPQHF

clone size: -
D gene: -
V gene: TRBV19
J gene: TRBJ1-1
CDR3 DNA: TGTGCCAGTAGTATAAAGCGCGTGAGGTCTGAAGCTTTCTTT
CDR3 protein: CASSIKRVRSEAFF

clone size: -
D gene: -
V gene: TRBV7-9
J gene: TRBJ2-3
CDR3 DNA: TGTGCCAGCAGCCGGGAAGCAATGGATCGCACAGATACGCAGTATTTT
CDR3 protein: CASSREAMDRTDTQYF

clone size: -
D gene: TRBD1
V gene: TRBV5-1
J gene: TRBJ1-2
CDR3 DNA: TGCGCCAGCAGCCCAAGACAGGGCCCGGAAGGCTACACCTTC
CDR3 protein: CASSPRQGPEGYTF

clone size: -
D gene: TRBD2
V gene: TRBV4-2
J gene: TRBJ2-7
CDR3 DNA: TGTGCCAGCAGCCGAACCCAAACAGGACTAGCGGGCTCCTACGAGCAGTACTTC
CDR3 protein: CASSRTQTGLAGSYEQYF

clone size: few
D gene: -
V gene: TRBV9
J gene: TRBJ1-2
CDR3 DNA: TGTGCCAGCACCCCTATTCTGGACACACGTAATAACTATGGCTACACCTTC
CDR3 protein: CASTPILDTRNNYGYTF

clone size: -
D gene: -
V gene: TRBV4-2
J gene: TRBJ2-5
CDR3 DNA: TGTGCCAGCAGCCAAGGTTCGGTAGCGACAGAGACCCAGTACTTC
CDR3 protein: CASSQGSVATETQYF

clone size: -
D gene: -
V gene: TRBV7-6
J gene: TRBJ1-4
CDR3 DNA: TGTGCCAGCAGCTCGGGCGGGTGGACTAATGAAAAACTGTTTTTT
CDR3 protein: CASSSGGWTNEKLFF

clone size: -
D gene: TRBD1
V gene: TRBV7-9
J gene: TRBJ1-4
CDR3 DNA: TGTGCCAGCAGCTACCCCGGGACAGGGCTTGAAAAACTGTTTTTT
CDR3 protein: CASSYPGTGLEKLFF

clone size: -
D gene: -
V gene: TRBV4-2
J gene: TRBJ2-7
CDR3 DNA: TGTGCCAGCAGCCAAGACGCGGGCTACGAGCAGTACTTC
CDR3 protein: CASSQDAGYEQYF

clone size: -
D gene: TRBD1
V gene: TRBV28
J gene: TRBJ2-3
CDR3 DNA: TGTGCCAGCAGTTTAGCGGGACAGGGCAGGGATACGCAGTATTTT
CDR3 protein: CASSLAGQGRDTQYF

clone size: -
D gene: TRBD1
V gene: TRBV18
J gene: TRBJ2-2
CDR3 DNA: TGTGCCAGCTCGCGACAGGGGACCGGGGAGCTGTTTTTT
CDR3 protein: CASSRQGTGELFF

clone size: -
D gene: TRBD2
V gene: TRBV5-4
J gene: TRBJ2-7
CDR3 DNA: TGTGCCAGCAGCTCGTACGTCCTTAGCGGGGGCTACGAGCAGTACTTC
CDR3 protein: CASSSYVLSGGYEQYF

clone size: -
D gene: -
V gene: TRBV7-3
J gene: TRBJ2-5
CDR3 DNA: TGTGCCAGCAGCTTAATAGACAGCAAGACCCAGTACTTC
CDR3 protein: CASSLIDSKTQYF

clone size: -
D gene: TRBD1
V gene: TRBV5-4
J gene: TRBJ1-1
CDR3 DNA: TGTGCCAGCAGCCTGGACAGGGTTACTGAAGCTTTCTTT
CDR3 protein: CASSLDRVTEAFF